Listed here are 4 T cell receptor beta chains from one sample, sequenced in a study of monozygotic twins with inflammatory bowel disease. TCRdb reanalyzed the 5' RACE reads and collapses them to one entry per CDR3 protein, without DNA. The listing records about 380,000 distinct CDR3 sequences. Sequencing used blood. The receptors derive from a human donor with ulcerative colitis or Crohn's disease, or a healthy co-twin of an affected twin (not recorded which).

The chain has TRBV4-3 and TRBJ2-2; TCRdb lists TRBD1, though no DNA is available to test this call. CDR1 LGHNA and CDR2 YSLEER come from the germline V gene. This CDR3 spans 18 amino acids. This CDR3 is CASSQEPGQAFVAGELFF.

The genes are TRBV7-2 and TRBJ2-5; TCRdb names TRBD1, which stays unverified in the absence of DNA. The CDR3 sequence is 16 residues long. Germline CDR1 reads SGHTA; CDR2 reads FQGNSA. The CDR3 sequence is CASSLGQGVGQETQYF.

The chain employs TRBV29-1 and TRBJ2-7; TCRdb picks TRBD1, but there is no DNA to check that call. CDR3 length equals 13 residues. Per germline, CDR1 SQVTM and CDR2 ANQGSEA. The CDR3 loop is CSVGQGAPYEQYF.

The chain employs TRBV6-5 and TRBJ1-2; checking the TCRdb D call of TRBD1 is not possible without DNA. Germline V gene data show CDR1 as MNHEY and CDR2 as SVGAGI. This CDR3 spans 12 amino acids. The CDR3 protein is CASCGGNYGYTF.